At least ten counts were recorded for the clone carrying this T cell receptor beta chain. Its antigen is not identified. The junction departs from the called germline gene at one end, perhaps through a read error. The use of a sample-barcoded 5' primer and a J-beta primer mix characterized a second PCR of about 7 to 12 cycles. TCRdb re-derived calls from the 5' RACE reads in MiXCR, one entry per CDR3 protein. The sample yields some 1,800,000 distinct CDR3 sequences, 39% seen once. CDR3 length: 14 amino acids. This sample stems from a study of blood T cells in healthy people across ages. Study results and caveats: Age brought a roughly linear fall in TCR beta diversity measured per million T cells.

Drawn from each donor were approximately 9.2 milliliters of peripheral blood. Source material: blood. The TCR was taken from a human donor in good health. V is TRBV12-3 or TRBV12-4 and J is TRBJ2-7, with 10 bases matching TRBD1. In DNA, the CDR3 is TGTGCCAGCAGCTTAGGGACAGGGGCCTACGAGCAGTACTTC. It translates to CASSLGTGAYEQYF.